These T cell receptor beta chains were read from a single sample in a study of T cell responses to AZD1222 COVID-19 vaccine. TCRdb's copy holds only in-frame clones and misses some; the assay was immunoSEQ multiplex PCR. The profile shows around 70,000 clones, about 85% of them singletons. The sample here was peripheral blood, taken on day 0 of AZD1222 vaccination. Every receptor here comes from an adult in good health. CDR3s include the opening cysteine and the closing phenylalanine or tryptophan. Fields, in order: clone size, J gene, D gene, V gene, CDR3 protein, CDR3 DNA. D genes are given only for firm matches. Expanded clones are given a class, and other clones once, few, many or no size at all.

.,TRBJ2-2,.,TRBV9,CASDRGAGELFF,TGTGCCAGCGATCGGGGAGCCGGGGAGCTGTTTTTT
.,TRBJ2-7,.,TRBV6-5,CASSYEGPSYEQYF,TGTGCCAGCAGTTATGAGGGGCCTTCCTACGAGCAGTACTTC
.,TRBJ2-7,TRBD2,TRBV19,CASSIDRGQRGIGEQYF,TGTGCCAGTAGTATAGATCGCGGGCAGCGGGGAATAGGCGAGCAGTACTTC
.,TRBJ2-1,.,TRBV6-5,CASSRESPVNEQFF,TGTGCCAGCAGTCGCGAGAGTCCGGTTAATGAGCAGTTCTTC
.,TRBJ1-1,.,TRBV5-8,CASSLVTGTAFF,TGTGCCAGCAGCTTGGTGACGGGAACGGCTTTCTTT
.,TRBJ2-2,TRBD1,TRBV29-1,CSVEFTGGTGELFF,TGCAGCGTTGAGTTTACAGGGGGCACCGGGGAGCTGTTTTTT
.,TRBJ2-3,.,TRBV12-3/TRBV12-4,CASSFTDTQYF,TGTGCCAGCAGTTTTACAGATACGCAGTATTTT
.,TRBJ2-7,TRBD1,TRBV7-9,CASSLGGYRDRGHEQYF,TGTGCCAGCAGCTTAGGCGGTTACCGAGACAGGGGCCACGAGCAGTACTTC
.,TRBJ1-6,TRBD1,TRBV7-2,CASRLSIQGDSPLHF,TGTGCCAGCAGGCTTAGCATACAGGGGGATTCACCCCTCCACTTT
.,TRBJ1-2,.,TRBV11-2,CASAGGPNYGYTF,TGTGCCAGCGCCGGGGGTCCCAACTATGGCTACACCTTC
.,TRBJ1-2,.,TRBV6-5,CASSSKYGYTF,TGTGCCAGCAGTTCCAAATATGGCTACACCTTC
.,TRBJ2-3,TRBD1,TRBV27,CASSLATGGFTDTQYF,TGTGCCAGCAGTTTAGCGACAGGGGGCTTCACAGATACGCAGTATTTT
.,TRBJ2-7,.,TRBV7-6,CASSLAKSYEQYF,TGTGCCAGCAGCTTAGCGAAAAGCTACGAGCAGTACTTC
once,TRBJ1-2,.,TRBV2,CARIEAGLMNGYTF,TGTGCCAGAATAGAAGCAGGGTTAATGAATGGCTACACCTTC
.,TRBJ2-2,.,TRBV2,CASSETGAGTGELFF,TGTGCCAGCAGTGAAACGGGTGCGGGCACCGGGGAGCTGTTTTTT
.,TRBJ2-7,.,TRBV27,CASRSGTYEQYF,TGTGCCAGCAGATCAGGTACCTACGAGCAGTACTTC
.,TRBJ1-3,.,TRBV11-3,CASSLGPGPESGNTIYF,TGTGCCAGCAGCTTAGGCCCGGGACCGGAATCTGGAAACACCATATATTTT
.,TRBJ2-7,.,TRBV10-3,CAISSREYEQYF,TGTGCCATCTCGAGCAGGGAATACGAGCAGTACTTC
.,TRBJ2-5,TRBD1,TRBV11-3,CASSLTGSGETQYF,TGTGCCAGCAGCCTGACAGGGTCAGGGGAGACCCAGTACTTC
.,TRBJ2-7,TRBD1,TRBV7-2,CASSLVTGGIYEQYF,TGTGCCAGCAGCTTAGTAACAGGGGGGATCTACGAGCAGTACTTC
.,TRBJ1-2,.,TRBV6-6,CASSLTQGSVGGYTF,TGTGCCAGCAGTTTGACCCAGGGGTCGGTAGGAGGCTACACCTTC
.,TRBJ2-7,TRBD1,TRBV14,CASSHAGTGGWRYEQYF,TGTGCCAGCAGCCACGCCGGGACAGGGGGATGGAGGTACGAGCAGTACTTC
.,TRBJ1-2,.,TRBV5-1,CASRSDNYGYTF,TGCGCCAGCAGATCAGACAACTATGGCTACACCTTC
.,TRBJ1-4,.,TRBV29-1,CSVDFRGGKLFF,TGCAGCGTTGATTTCAGGGGAGGGAAACTGTTTTTT
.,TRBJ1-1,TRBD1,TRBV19,CASSHRTGSNTEAFF,TGTGCCAGTAGTCACCGGACAGGCTCGAACACTGAAGCTTTCTTT